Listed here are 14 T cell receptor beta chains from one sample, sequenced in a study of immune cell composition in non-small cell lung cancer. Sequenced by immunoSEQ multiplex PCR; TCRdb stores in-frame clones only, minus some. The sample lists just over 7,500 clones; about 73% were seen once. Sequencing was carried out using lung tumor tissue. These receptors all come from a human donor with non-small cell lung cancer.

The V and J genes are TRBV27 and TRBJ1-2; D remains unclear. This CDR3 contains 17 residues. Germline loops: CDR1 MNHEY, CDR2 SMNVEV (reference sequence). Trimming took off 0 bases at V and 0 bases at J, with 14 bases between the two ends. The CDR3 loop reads CASSLSIIGIANYGYTF. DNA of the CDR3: TGTGCCAGCAGTTTATCGATTATCGGTATAGCTAACTATGGCTACACCTTC.

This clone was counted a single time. CDR3 region: CASTTSPQGVGGYTF. CDR3 in DNA: TGTGCCAGCACAACAAGTCCACAGGGCGTGGGTGGCTACACCTTC. The chain carries TRBV7-6 and TRBJ1-2; D may be TRBD1 (6 bases). Deletions cut 7 bases from V and 7 bases from J, with 22 bases between. The CDR3 is 15 residues long. Germline V gives CDR1 SGHVS, CDR2 FNYEAQ.

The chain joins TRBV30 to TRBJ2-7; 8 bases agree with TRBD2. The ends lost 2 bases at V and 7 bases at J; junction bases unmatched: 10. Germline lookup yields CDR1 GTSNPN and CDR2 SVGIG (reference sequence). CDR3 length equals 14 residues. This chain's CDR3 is CAWSYGGAYAEQYF. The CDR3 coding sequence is TGTGCCTGGAGTTACGGGGGGGCCTATGCAGAGCAGTACTTC.

CDR3 coding DNA: TGTGCCAGTAGTATAAGGGATCTGACTCAGCCCCAGCATTTT. Protein product: CASSIRDLTQPQHF. This chain connects TRBV19 to TRBJ1-5; D not resolved. The CDR3 runs to 14 residues. The germline CDR1 and CDR2 sequences are LNHDA and SQIVND (reference sequence). With 2 bases removed from V and 6 bases from J, the gap between germline ends came to 11 bases.

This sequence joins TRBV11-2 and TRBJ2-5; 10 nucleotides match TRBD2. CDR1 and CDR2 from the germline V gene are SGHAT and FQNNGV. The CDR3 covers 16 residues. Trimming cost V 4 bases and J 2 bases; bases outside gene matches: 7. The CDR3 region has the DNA TGTGCCAGCAGCTCTTTGACAGCGGGGGGGCAAGAGACCCAGTACTTC. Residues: CASSSLTAGGQETQYF.

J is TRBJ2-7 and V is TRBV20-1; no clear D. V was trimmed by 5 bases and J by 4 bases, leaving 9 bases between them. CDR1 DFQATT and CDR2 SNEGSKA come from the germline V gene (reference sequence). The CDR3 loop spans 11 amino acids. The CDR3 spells CSAAPRYEQYF. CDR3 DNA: TGCAGTGCTGCCCCCCGGTACGAGCAGTACTTC.

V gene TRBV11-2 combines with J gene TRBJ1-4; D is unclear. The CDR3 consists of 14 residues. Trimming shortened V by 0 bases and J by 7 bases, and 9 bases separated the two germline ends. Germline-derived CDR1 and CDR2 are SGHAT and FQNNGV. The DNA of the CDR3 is TGTGCCAGCAGCTTAGAGGGAGTTAGTGAAAAACTGTTTTTT. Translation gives CASSLEGVSEKLFF.

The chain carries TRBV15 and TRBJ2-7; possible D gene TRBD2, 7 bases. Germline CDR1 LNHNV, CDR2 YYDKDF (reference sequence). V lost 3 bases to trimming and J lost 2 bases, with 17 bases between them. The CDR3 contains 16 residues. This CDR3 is CATSSAFSGGPYEQYF. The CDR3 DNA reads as TGTGCCACCAGCAGCGCGTTCTCGGGGGGCCCCTACGAGCAGTACTTC.

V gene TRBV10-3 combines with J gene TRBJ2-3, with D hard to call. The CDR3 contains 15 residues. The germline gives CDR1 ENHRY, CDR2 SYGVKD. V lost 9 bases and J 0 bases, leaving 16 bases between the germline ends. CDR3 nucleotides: TGTGCCATACTACTCGGGCAGCCTAGCACAGATACGCAGTATTTT. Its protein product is CAILLGQPSTDTQYF.

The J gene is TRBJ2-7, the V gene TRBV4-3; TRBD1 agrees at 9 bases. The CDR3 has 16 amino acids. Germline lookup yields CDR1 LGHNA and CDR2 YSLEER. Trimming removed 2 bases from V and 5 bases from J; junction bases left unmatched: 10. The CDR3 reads CASSQRPTGGENEQYF. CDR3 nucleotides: TGCGCCAGCAGCCAACGACCGACAGGGGGAGAGAACGAGCAGTACTTC.

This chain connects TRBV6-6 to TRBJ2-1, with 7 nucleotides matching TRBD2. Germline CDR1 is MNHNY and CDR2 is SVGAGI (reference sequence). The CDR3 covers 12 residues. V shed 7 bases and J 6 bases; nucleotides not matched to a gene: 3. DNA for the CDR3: TGTGCCAGCAAATCTAGCGGCAATGAGCAGTTCTTC. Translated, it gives CASKSSGNEQFF.

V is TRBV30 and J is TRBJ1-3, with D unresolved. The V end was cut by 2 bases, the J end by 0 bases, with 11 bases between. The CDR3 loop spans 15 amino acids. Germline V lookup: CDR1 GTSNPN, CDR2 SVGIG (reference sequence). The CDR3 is CAWSIYSYSGNTIYF. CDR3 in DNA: TGTGCCTGGAGTATATACAGCTACTCTGGAAACACCATATATTTT. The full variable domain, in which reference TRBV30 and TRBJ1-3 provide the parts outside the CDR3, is SQTIHQWPATLVQPVGSPLSLECTVEGTSNPNLYWYRQAAGRGLQLLFYSVGIGQISSEVPQNLSASRPQDRQFILSSKKLLLSDSGFYLCAWSIYSYSGNTIYFGEGSWLTVV.

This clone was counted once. The CDR3 spells CASSRTGAGANVLTF. DNA for the CDR3: TGTGCCAGCAGTAGAACAGGGGCTGGGGCCAACGTCCTGACTTTC. The rearrangement uses TRBV27 and TRBJ2-6, with 7 bases aligning to TRBD1. The V gene end was trimmed by 5 bases and the J gene end by 2 bases; junction bases not matched to a gene: 3. Per the germline V gene, CDR1 is MNHEY and CDR2 is SMNVEV (reference sequence). This CDR3 contains 15 residues.

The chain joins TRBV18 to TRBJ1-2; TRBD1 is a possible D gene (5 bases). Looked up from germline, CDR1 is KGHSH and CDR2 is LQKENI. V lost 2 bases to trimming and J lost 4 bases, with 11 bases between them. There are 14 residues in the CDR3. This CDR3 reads CASSPGEGIYGYTF. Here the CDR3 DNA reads TGTGCCAGCTCACCAGGGGAGGGGATCTATGGCTACACCTTC.